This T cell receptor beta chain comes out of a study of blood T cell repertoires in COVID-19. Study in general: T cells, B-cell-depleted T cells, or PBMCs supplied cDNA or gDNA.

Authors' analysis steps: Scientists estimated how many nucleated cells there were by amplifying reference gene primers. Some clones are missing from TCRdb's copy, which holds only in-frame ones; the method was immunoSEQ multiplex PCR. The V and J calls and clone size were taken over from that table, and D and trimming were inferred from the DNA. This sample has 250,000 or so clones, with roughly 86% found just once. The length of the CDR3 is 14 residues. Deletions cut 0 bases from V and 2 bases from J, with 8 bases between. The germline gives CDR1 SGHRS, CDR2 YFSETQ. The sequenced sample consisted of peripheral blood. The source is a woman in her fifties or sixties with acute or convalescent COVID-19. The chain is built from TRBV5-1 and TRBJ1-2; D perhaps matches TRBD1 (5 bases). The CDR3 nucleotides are TGCGCCAGCAGCTTGGAGGGACTAAACTATGGCTACACCTTC. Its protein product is CASSLEGLNYGYTF.